The 16 T cell receptor beta chains below were found in one sample sequenced in a study of T cells after yellow fever vaccination. TCRdb processed the 5' RACE reads anew with MiXCR; each CDR3 protein has one entry. The sample consists of a few hundred thousand distinct CDR3 sequences, 10% to 15% of them appearing once. The sequencing used CD4+ T cells sorted from PBMCs, collected 45 days after the yellow fever booster vaccination. These receptors originate from a man aged 25-40 years who received the YFV17D yellow fever vaccine.

This clonotype has a handful of counts. The J gene is TRBJ2-1, the V gene TRBV6-2 or TRBV6-3, with 7 positions matching TRBD2. The CDR3 extends over 15 amino acids. Unmatched junction bases numbered 5, after V lost 5 bases and J lost 1 base. Germline assignment: CDR1 MNHEY and CDR2 SVGEGT. CDR3 sequence reads: CASSDRRGSYNEQFF. CDR3 DNA: TGTGCCAGCAGTGACCGGCGGGGGTCCTACAATGAGCAGTTCTTC.

This clonotype was detected many times. V is TRBV20-1 and J is TRBJ1-5, with a possible D match to TRBD1 (6 bases). The germline CDR1 and CDR2 sequences are DFQATT and SNEGSKA (reference sequence). The CDR3 covers 15 residues. V dropped 6 bases and J dropped 7 bases, with 22 bases sitting between them. CDR3: CSAATRDNSGQPQHF. The CDR3, as DNA: TGCAGTGCCGCAACCCGGGACAACTCCGGCCAGCCCCAGCATTTT.

The table lists this clonotype with a few counts. The V gene is TRBV10-3, the J gene TRBJ2-5; a weak D match, TRBD1 (5 bases). In germline, CDR1 is ENHRY, CDR2 SYGVKD. The CDR3 contains 14 residues. V was shortened by 0 bases and J by 2 bases, with 7 bases between the two germline ends. The CDR3 sequence: CAISESRGQETQYF. The CDR3 DNA is TGTGCCATCAGTGAGTCTAGGGGACAAGAGACCCAGTACTTC.

This clonotype was recorded at least ten times. V gene TRBV9 combines with J gene TRBJ2-1; 9 bases agree with TRBD1. CDR1 and CDR2 (germline): SGDLS, YYNGEE. V gave up 3 bases and J gave up 4 bases; unmatched junction bases: 2. The CDR3 loop spans 14 amino acids. In DNA, the CDR3 is TGTGCCAGCAGCGAGGGACAGGGTTACAATGAGCAGTTCTTC. Protein: CASSEGQGYNEQFF.

A few counts support this clonotype. The V call is TRBV6-5, the J call TRBJ2-5, with D uncertain. With 4 bases removed from V and 5 bases from J, the gap between germline ends came to 14 bases. Per the germline V gene, CDR1 is MNHEY and CDR2 is SVGAGI. The CDR3 totals 14 residues. CDR3 protein: CASSLIGARETQYF. CDR3 DNA: TGTGCCAGCAGTTTAATAGGAGCGAGGGAGACCCAGTACTTC.

This clonotype was seen a handful of times. The chain employs TRBV29-1 and TRBJ2-7; no definite D call. CDR1 is SQVTM and CDR2 is ANQGSEA in the germline V gene. The CDR3 sequence is 12 residues long. Trimming stripped 7 bases from V and 7 bases from J, with 17 bases between. As DNA, the CDR3 is TGCAGCGCTACCTGGGTTAAAGGAGAGCAGTACTTC. As protein: CSATWVKGEQYF.

This clonotype showed up just a few times. This sequence joins TRBV9 and TRBJ2-2; D possibly corresponds to TRBD2 (6 bases). V gave up 0 bases and J gave up 1 base, with 7 bases separating them. The CDR3 runs to 15 residues. Per the germline V gene, CDR1 is SGDLS and CDR2 is YYNGEE. The CDR3 DNA follows: TGTGCCAGCAGCGTAGGTAGCGGGAACACCGGGGAGCTGTTTTTT. The encoded protein is CASSVGSGNTGELFF.

This clonotype was recorded many times. J is TRBJ2-1 and V is TRBV12-3 or TRBV12-4, with 10 nucleotides matching TRBD2. V dropped 3 bases and J dropped 5; count of bases not matched to a gene: 13. The CDR3 loop spans 18 amino acids. The CDR3 nucleotides read TGTGCCAGCAGTTTTCGGTCTTCTAGCGGGAGTCTCCACAATGAGCAGTTCTTC. As protein: CASSFRSSSGSLHNEQFF.

This chain uses TRBV5-1 with TRBJ2-5; D gene uncertain. This CDR3 has 15 amino acids. Germline V gives CDR1 SGHRS, CDR2 YFSETQ. V was pared by 0 bases and J by 5 bases, with 14 bases between. CDR3 protein: CASSLAGSVRETQYF. CDR3 DNA sequence: TGCGCCAGCAGCTTGGCAGGCTCCGTACGGGAGACCCAGTACTTC.

The chain has TRBV11-2 and TRBJ1-1; 7 bases align to TRBD1. V gave up 5 bases and J gave up 1 base; unmatched junction bases: 7. Germline assignment: CDR1 SGHAT and CDR2 FQNNGV. The CDR3 length is 15 residues. The CDR3 loop reads CASSLSRDRNTEAFF. For the CDR3, the DNA is TGTGCCAGCAGCCTTAGTAGGGACAGGAACACTGAAGCTTTCTTT.

V gene TRBV7-6 combines with J gene TRBJ2-1, with TRBD2 identical over 10 bases. Per germline, CDR1 SGHVS and CDR2 FNYEAQ. The CDR3 runs 16 residues. V was clipped by 1 base and J by 11 bases; unmatched bases: 11. This chain's CDR3 is CASSLEGSSGGYQQFF. The CDR3 DNA follows: TGTGCCAGCAGCTTAGAGGGGTCTAGCGGGGGCTATCAGCAGTTCTTC.

This clonotype was observed a handful of times. The chain recombines TRBV19 with TRBJ2-3, with D maybe TRBD2 (5 bases). The CDR3 is 12 amino acids. Looked up from germline, CDR1 is LNHDA and CDR2 is SQIVND (reference sequence). Trimming pared 8 bases from V and 0 bases from J, leaving 6 bases between. In DNA form, the CDR3 reads TGTGCCAGTTGCGGGAGCACAGATACGCAGTATTTT. Translated: CASCGSTDTQYF.

Only a few counts were recorded for this clonotype. This chain connects TRBV27 to TRBJ1-1; D unresolved. Trimming took off 6 bases at V and 11 bases at J, with 25 bases between the two ends. This CDR3 is built from 15 residues. The germline CDR1 and CDR2 sequences are MNHEY and SMNVEV (reference sequence). CDR3 nucleotide sequence: TGTGCCAGCAGCTCGAGACCGGTTACCCCAAAGGAGGCTTTCTTT. As protein: CASSSRPVTPKEAFF.

The chain couples TRBV3-1 to TRBJ2-1; 7 bases are shared with TRBD2. V dropped 0 bases and J dropped 3; count of bases not matched to a gene: 5. The CDR3 spans 16 residues. The germline CDR1 and CDR2 sequences are LGHDT and YNNKEL (reference sequence). The CDR3 DNA follows: TGTGCCAGCAGCCAAGACGGCGGGAGAAACTACAATGAGCAGTTCTTC. This encodes CASSQDGGRNYNEQFF.

This clonotype was recorded a few times. This chain joins TRBV6-5 and TRBJ2-7; 9 bases match TRBD1. Per germline, CDR1 MNHEY and CDR2 SVGAGI. Trimming took 2 bases from V and 6 from J; bases not matched to a gene: 8. The CDR3 contains 15 residues. The CDR3: CASSYLTDRGGEQYF. CDR3 nucleotides: TGTGCCAGCAGTTACCTGACGGACAGGGGAGGCGAGCAGTACTTC.

The chain links TRBV12-3 or TRBV12-4 to TRBJ2-5; the match to TRBD2 covers 13 bases. The V and J ends lost 4 bases and 5 bases, in that order; junction bases with no gene match: 4. This CDR3 has 15 amino acids. The CDR3 region is CASSWTSGSPETQYF. CDR3 in DNA: TGTGCCAGCAGTTGGACTAGCGGGAGTCCTGAGACCCAGTACTTC.